This TCR beta chain originates from a study of cytomegalovirus exposure and HLA in healthy donors. On the study more broadly: Some 180 million T cells yielded 110 million or so unique TCR beta sequences in earlier analysis.

This clone showed up just a few times. The primer mix had 60 Vbeta and 13 Jbeta primers. Profiling relied on immunoSEQ multiplex PCR, and the TCRdb table lists in-frame clones only, not all of them. The table records 200,000 or so clones, almost 85% of them present only once. The CDR3 has 15 residues. Germline V lookup: CDR1 MRHNA, CDR2 SNTAGT. Trimming stripped 3 bases from V and 4 bases from J, with 12 bases between. Sequencing input: PBMCs. The chain joins TRBV6-4 to TRBJ2-2; a weak D match, TRBD2 (6 bases). The TCR was taken from a boy between 10 and 17 years old in good health and CMV-seronegative. DNA of the CDR3: TGTGCCAGCAGTGAGGGGACTGCGAGCACCGGGGAGCTGTTTTTT. It yields the protein CASSEGTASTGELFF.